The sequence of this T cell receptor beta chain was determined in a study of technical replicates of blood from a few donors (dated by TCRdb to about 2017). Turning to this clone: The antigen it binds to is not known. No base quality values were provided; no much bigger clone lies one nucleotide off.

The CDR3 contains 14 residues, cysteine and phenylalanine counted. Just the 42-base CDR3 DNA is kept, in frame starting at base 1. V is cut back by 10 bases and J by 5 bases, with 7 bases in the junction unmatched. CDR1 and CDR2 are read off the germline V gene (reference sequence) as LNHDA and SQIVND. Library method: the immunoSEQ multiplex PCR assay. The clones in this table, taken by TCRdb from immuneACCESS, are in-frame only. Not every clone is retained; where verified, under half of the shortfall comes from an unresolved V gene, and the cause of the rest is unknown. The sample profile shows over 55,000 clones; approximately 87% of them were found once. About 5.2% of the sample goes to the ten largest clones.

The sequenced sample was PBMCs. The V gene is TRBV19 and the J gene is TRBJ2-1; the central 11 bases match TRBD2. This sequence originates from a human donor in good health. Some clones in this sample may be carry-over from other donors' samples. In nucleotides, the sequence is TGTGCCACCTCTCTAGCGGGGGGAGACAATGAGCAGTTCTTC. Translated, this gives CATSLAGGDNEQFF.